This passage covers 22 T cell receptor beta chains from one sample sequenced in a study of CD8+ T cells in alopecia areata. Isolated RNA was reverse transcribed into cDNA used as the sequencing template. Profiling relied on immunoSEQ multiplex PCR, and the TCRdb table lists in-frame clones only, not all of them. This table has 7,500 to 8,000 clones, approximately 67% appearing once. The investigators collected lesional scalp punch biopsies and peripheral blood from alopecia areata patients. This specimen was skin, taken at week 0. The receptors were gathered from a human donor with alopecia areata.

This chain links TRBV5-6 with TRBJ2-7; TRBD1 aligns across 7 bases. This CDR3 has 12 residues. Trimming removed 3 bases from V and 3 bases from J; junction bases left unmatched: 0. In germline, CDR1 is SGHDT, CDR2 YYEEEE. The CDR3 loop reads CASSWDSYEQYF. DNA for the CDR3: TGTGCCAGCAGCTGGGACAGCTACGAGCAGTACTTC. The full variable domain, its missing parts supplied by reference TRBV5-6 and TRBJ2-7, is DAGVTQSPTHLIKTRGQQVTLRCSPKSGHDTVSWYQQALGQGPQFIFQYYEEEERQRGNFPDRFSGHQFPNYSSELNVNALLLGDSALYLCASSWDSYEQYFGPGTRLTVT.

J is TRBJ1-6 and V is TRBV7-2, with 8 bases fitting TRBD1. This CDR3 has 15 residues. Trimming removed 4 bases from V and 5 bases from J; junction bases left unmatched: 4. Germline-derived CDR1 and CDR2 are SGHTA and FQGNSA. CDR3 DNA sequence: TGTGCCAGCAGCTCCCAGACAGGGGATAATTCACCCCTCCACTTT. It specifies CASSSQTGDNSPLHF.

This chain links TRBV2 with TRBJ1-5; 8 bases are shared with TRBD1. This CDR3 is 13 amino acids long. With V trimmed by 8 bases and J by 7 bases, 7 bases remained unmatched. From germline, CDR1 is SNHLY and CDR2 FYNNEI. The CDR3, as DNA: TGTGCCAGCGGCAGGGGGCGGTTACAGCCCCAGCATTTT. Residues: CASGRGRLQPQHF. The full variable domain, in which reference TRBV2 and TRBJ1-5 provide the parts outside the CDR3, is EPEVTQTPSHQVTQMGQEVILRCVPISNHLYFYWYRQILGQKVEFLVSFYNNEISEKSEIFDDQFSVERPDGSNFTLKIRSTKLEDSAMYFCASGRGRLQPQHFGDGTRLSIL.

This chain links TRBV11-2 with TRBJ2-1; 8 bases map to TRBD2. CDR1 SGHAT and CDR2 FQNNGV come from the germline V gene. V gave up 6 bases and J gave up 6 bases; unmatched junction bases: 13. CDR3 length: 16 residues. The CDR3 sequence: CASRNSRGGRFNEQFF. The DNA of the CDR3 is TGTGCCAGCAGAAATTCTCGGGGGGGCCGTTTCAATGAGCAGTTCTTC.

This clone showed up just once. The rearrangement joins TRBV10-3 to TRBJ2-3, with D maybe TRBD2 (5 bases). Per the germline V gene, CDR1 is ENHRY and CDR2 is SYGVKD. The CDR3 has 14 residues. Trimming left V 8 bases short and J 0 bases short, with 12 bases between. The CDR3 sequence: CAIWGATSTDTQYF. In DNA, the CDR3 is TGTGCCATCTGGGGAGCCACTAGCACAGATACGCAGTATTTT.

The rearrangement joins TRBV4-3 to TRBJ2-7; no definite D call. CDR3 length equals 15 residues. V lost 0 bases, J lost 2 bases, and 11 bases lay in between. Germline loops: CDR1 LGHNA, CDR2 YSLEER. CDR3 amino acids: CASSQEKGTPYEQYF. CDR3 bases: TGCGCCAGCAGCCAAGAAAAGGGAACCCCCTACGAGCAGTACTTC.

V usage is TRBV6-4 and J usage is TRBJ2-1, with TRBD2 matching over 8 bases. The CDR3 contains 15 residues. V was clipped by 0 bases and J by 8 bases; unmatched bases: 6. Germline V gives CDR1 MRHNA, CDR2 SNTAGT. This CDR3 is CASSDSTGGPDEQFF. The CDR3 nucleotides are TGTGCCAGCAGTGACTCGACGGGGGGGCCCGATGAGCAGTTCTTC.

The V gene is TRBV14, the J gene TRBJ2-3; D is perhaps TRBD2 (6 bases). CDR1 and CDR2 (germline): SGHDN, FVKESK. Deletions cut 0 bases from V and 7 bases from J, with 11 bases between. This CDR3 is 14 amino acids long. The CDR3 coding sequence is TGTGCCAGCAGCCAAGAGGATAGCGGATATACGCAGTATTTT. Residues: CASSQEDSGYTQYF.

J is TRBJ1-1 and V is TRBV9, with D unclear. Looked up from germline, CDR1 is SGDLS and CDR2 is YYNGEE. Trimming removed 0 bases at V and 1 base at J, with 7 bases between. This CDR3 has 14 amino acids. The CDR3, as DNA: TGTGCCAGCAGCGTAGAAGGAGGGAACACTGAAGCTTTCTTT. It encodes CASSVEGGNTEAFF.

This chain connects TRBV28 to TRBJ1-4, with D unclear. V lost 3 bases and J lost 0, with 11 bases in between. CDR1 MDHEN and CDR2 SYDVKM come from the germline V gene. This CDR3 is 16 amino acids long. In nucleotides, the CDR3 is TGTGCCAGCAGTTTTGATCCCAAAACAACTAATGAAAAACTGTTTTTT. This encodes CASSFDPKTTNEKLFF. Drawing the rest from reference TRBV28 and TRBJ1-4, the complete variable domain is DVKVTQSSRYLVKRTGEKVFLECVQDMDHENMFWYRQDPGLGLRLIYFSYDVKMKEKGDIPEGYSVSREKKERFSLILESASTNQTSMYLCASSFDPKTTNEKLFFGSGTQLSVL.

The chain joins TRBV30 to TRBJ2-7; D is possibly TRBD2 (5 bases). This CDR3 contains 15 residues. CDR1 GTSNPN and CDR2 SVGIG come from the germline V gene (reference sequence). V gave up 4 bases and J gave up 0 bases, with 16 bases separating them. The CDR3 is CAWKSRLASSYEQYF. CDR3 sequence (DNA): TGTGCCTGGAAAAGCCGGTTAGCGAGCTCCTACGAGCAGTACTTC.

The gene calls are TRBV7-2 and TRBJ2-1; no reliable D call. The V and J ends lost 4 bases and 5 bases respectively, with 15 bases between them. The CDR3 length is 15 residues. Germline CDR1 SGHTA, CDR2 FQGNSA. CDR3 sequence (DNA): TGTGCCAGCAGCTCACCGGGCCCCCGGAACAATGAGCAGTTCTTC. Residues: CASSSPGPRNNEQFF.

This chain links TRBV6-1 with TRBJ2-5; D is possibly TRBD1 (5 bases). CDR3 size: 16 residues. CDR1 MNHNS and CDR2 SASEGT come from the germline V gene. V lost 2 bases and J lost 0, with 13 bases in between. DNA of the CDR3: TGTGCCAGCAGTGAATTAAGGCAGGGCAACCAAGAGACCCAGTACTTC. Translation: CASSELRQGNQETQYF.

Within the sample, this clone is medium-sized. The CDR3 loop is CASSLTGGSYEQYF. CDR3 sequence (DNA): TGTGCCAGCAGTTTAACGGGGGGCTCCTACGAGCAGTACTTC. The chain employs TRBV27 and TRBJ2-7; TRBD2 matches at 7 bases. V shed 2 bases and J 0 bases; nucleotides not matched to a gene: 1. This CDR3 is built from 14 residues. The germline V gene has CDR1 MNHEY and CDR2 SMNVEV (reference sequence).

The chain is built from TRBV15 and TRBJ1-2; 8 positions match TRBD1. The V and J ends lost 2 bases and 3 bases, in that order; junction bases with no gene match: 2. This CDR3 is built from 14 residues. The germline gives CDR1 LNHNV, CDR2 YYDKDF (reference sequence). As DNA, the CDR3 is TGTGCCACCAGCAGAAACAGGGGGGACTATGGCTACACCTTC. This gives the protein CATSRNRGDYGYTF.

The gene calls are TRBV23-1 and TRBJ1-1, with D perhaps TRBD1 (5 bases). TRBV23-1 is an open reading frame whose function is uncertain. V was trimmed by 4 bases and J by 7 bases, leaving 13 bases between them. This CDR3 has 13 residues. CDR3 DNA sequence: TGCGCCAGCAGTCCCGAAACAGGTAATGAAGCTTTCTTT. Its protein product is CASSPETGNEAFF.

A single count supports this clone. The chain links TRBV7-9 to TRBJ2-3; perhaps TRBD1 as D (5 bases). CDR1 SEHNR and CDR2 FQNEAQ come from the germline V gene (reference sequence). Trimming took 2 bases from V and 4 from J, leaving 16 bases between them. The CDR3 runs 16 residues. The CDR3 nucleotides are TGTGCCAGCAGCTTAAAAAGGGTCCAGGGTTCAGATACGCAGTATTTT. Translation gives CASSLKRVQGSDTQYF.

This clone showed up just once. The chain couples TRBV2 to TRBJ1-2; perhaps TRBD1 as D (6 bases). This CDR3 is 8 amino acids long. V lost 11 bases and J lost 14, with 12 bases in between. Germline values: CDR1 SNHLY, CDR2 FYNNEI. The CDR3 DNA sequence: TGTGCCTTACAGGGAAGGACCTTC. This codes for CALQGRTF.

This rearrangement joins TRBV6-1 to TRBJ2-1, with D possibly called TRBD1 or TRBD2 (6 bases each). The V end lost 8 bases, the J end lost 10 bases, and 18 bases lay between the germline ends. CDR1 and CDR2 (germline): MNHNS, SASEGT. This CDR3 is 13 amino acids long. The DNA of the CDR3 is TGTGCCAGCGAGGTCCTCGGAGGGGGGGAGCAGTTCTTC. Its translation is CASEVLGGGEQFF.

The V call is TRBV15, the J call TRBJ1-5; 8 nucleotides align to TRBD1. V lost 0 bases to trimming and J lost 7 bases; unmatched junction nucleotides: 14. CDR1 and CDR2 from the germline V gene are LNHNV and YYDKDF (reference sequence). The CDR3 extends over 18 amino acids. This chain's CDR3 is CATSRDFPGQVIHQPQHF. CDR3 sequence (DNA): TGTGCCACCAGCAGAGATTTCCCGGGACAGGTCATCCACCAGCCCCAGCATTTT.

This rearrangement joins TRBV5-1 to TRBJ2-6; 8 bases map to TRBD1. The germline gives CDR1 SGHRS, CDR2 YFSETQ. The CDR3 totals 17 residues. Trimming took 5 bases from V and 0 from J; bases not matched to a gene: 7. The CDR3 protein is CASRRTGLSSGANVLTF. The CDR3 DNA is TGCGCCAGCAGAAGGACAGGGCTAAGCTCTGGGGCCAACGTCCTGACTTTC.

The rearrangement uses TRBV29-1 and TRBJ1-1; 7 bases line up with TRBD1. CDR1 is SQVTM and CDR2 is ANQGSEA in the germline V gene. The CDR3 is 16 amino acids. Losses at the gene ends were 6 bases for V and 1 base for J; bases not matched to a gene: 14. The CDR3 region has the DNA TGCAGCGTGGGGGGCAACCGGGACAGTAGGAACACTGAAGCTTTCTTT. Translated, it gives CSVGGNRDSRNTEAFF.